The rows below give T cell receptor beta chains drawn from one sample of a study of T cell repertoires in cytomegalovirus infection. One entry per CDR3 protein results from TCRdb running MiXCR on the reads. The profile covers some 310,000 distinct CDR3 sequences, with around 25% appearing a single time and about an eighth taken by the ten largest. No cognate antigen is known for these TCRs. Here the sequenced sample was cultured PBMCs, taken from culture after CMV antigen stimulation. The receptors stem from a human donor in good health (CMV status not recorded). Some clones in this sample may be carry-over from other donors' samples. The CDR3 runs from the conserved cysteine through the conserved F or W. D genes are given only for firm matches. Size values are once, few and many counts, or a class for expanded clones, and some rows have none.

size,D,J,V,CDR3,DNA
few,TRBD1,TRBJ1-2,TRBV9,CASSVVPSGGERALDGYTF,TGTGCCAGCAGCGTCGTCCCCTCAGGGGGCGAGAGGGCCCTCGATGGCTACACCTTC
many,TRBD2,TRBJ2-1,TRBV7-3,CASSFDSGSYNEQFF,TGTGCCAGCAGCTTCGATAGCGGGAGCTACAATGAGCAGTTCTTC
many,-,TRBJ2-2,TRBV6-5,CASRTGTSYKGELFF,TGTGCCAGCAGGACGGGGACTTCTTACAAGGGGGAGCTGTTTTTT
-,TRBD2,TRBJ2-7,TRBV28,CASSPDGGGLYEQYF,TGTGCCAGCAGTCCGGACGGGGGGGGATTATACGAGCAGTACTTC
-,-,TRBJ1-5,TRBV18,CASTTELSNQPQHF,TGTGCCAGCACAACAGAGCTTAGCAATCAGCCCCAGCATTTT
-,-,TRBJ2-2,TRBV11-2,CASSLSGSRGELFF,TGTGCCAGCAGCTTATCTGGGAGTAGGGGGGAGCTGTTTTTT
-,TRBD2,TRBJ2-1,TRBV29-1,CSVGEGAYNEQFF,TGCAGCGTTGGGGAGGGTGCCTACAATGAGCAGTTCTTC
-,TRBD2,TRBJ2-3,TRBV27,CASSPNGLDLGTDTQYF,TGTGCCAGCAGTCCAAATGGACTAGATTTGGGCACAGATACGCAGTATTTT
-,TRBD2,TRBJ2-5,TRBV7-2,CASRESGMLETQYF,TGTGCCAGCAGAGAGAGCGGGATGCTAGAGACCCAGTACTTC
many,-,TRBJ2-4,TRBV12-3/TRBV12-4,CASSSPTAVKNIQYF,TGTGCCAGCAGCTCCCCAACGGCGGTCAAAAACATTCAGTACTTC